Following are 15 T cell receptor beta chains from one sample sequenced in a study of Ad26.COV2.S vaccination and SARS-CoV-2 variants. Regarding treatment: roughly 18 received Ad26.COV2.S at low or high dose, single or two shots; 5 received placebo; per-sample allocation not given. Each sample was drawn 63 days after the first injection (of vaccine or placebo). TCRdb's copy holds only in-frame clones and misses some; the assay was immunoSEQ multiplex PCR. The table has 380,000 or so clones, 83% seen once. The source was peripheral blood, collected in a trial of Ad26.COV2.S vaccine versus placebo. The receptor set was obtained from a person aged 18-65 years who received the Ad26.COV2.S COVID-19 vaccine or a placebo.

This clone was observed once. This chain uses TRBV10-3 with TRBJ2-5; no clear D gene. Trimming cost V 2 bases and J 1 base, with 2 bases left between them. Germline assignment: CDR1 ENHRY and CDR2 SYGVKD. CDR3 length: 12 residues. CDR3 nucleotides: TGTGCCATCAGTGAGAGCCAAGAGACCCAGTACTTC. Its protein product is CAISESQETQYF.

The chain combines TRBV9 with TRBJ2-3; D is perhaps TRBD1 (6 bases). CDR1 SGDLS and CDR2 YYNGEE come from the germline V gene. Trimming took off 0 bases at V and 4 bases at J, with 12 bases between the two ends. This CDR3 comprises 15 residues. CDR3 sequence: CASSVGGQGSDTQYF. The CDR3 bases are TGTGCCAGCAGCGTAGGCGGGCAGGGGTCAGATACGCAGTATTTT.

This clone has a single count. The V and J genes are TRBV11-3 and TRBJ1-1, with D maybe TRBD1 (5 bases). Germline V gives CDR1 SGHNT, CDR2 YENEEA. The CDR3 length is 12 residues. V was pared by 1 base and J by 6 bases, with 6 bases between. The CDR3 DNA follows: TGTGCCAGCAGCTTAGGGGGCCCTGAAGCTTTCTTT. It specifies CASSLGGPEAFF.

The rearrangement uses TRBV3-1 (or the pseudogene TRBV3-2) and TRBJ2-1, with 10 bases fitting TRBD2. The V segment lost 1 base and the J segment 7 bases; nucleotides outside the gene matches: 10. The germline CDR1 and CDR2 sequences are LGHDT and YNNKEL (reference sequence). CDR3 length: 17 residues. The DNA for the CDR3 is TGTGCCAGCAGCCAAGGGGCGGGTAGCGGGAGGCAAAATGAGCAGTTCTTC. Translating gives CASSQGAGSGRQNEQFF.

This clone was seen only a few times. Distinct nucleotide sequences in the sample also encode this CDR3. V and J are TRBV5-1 and TRBJ2-7, with D possibly TRBD1 on 7 matching bases. V was trimmed by 4 bases and J by 3 bases, leaving 20 bases between them. Germline values: CDR1 SGHRS, CDR2 YFSETQ. The CDR3 length is 16 residues. Written as DNA, the CDR3 is TGCGCCAGCAGCCCCGCGGAGGGGGCGGTAGTCTACGAGCAGTACTTC. Translation gives CASSPAEGAVVYEQYF. The full variable domain, in which reference TRBV5-1 and TRBJ2-7 provide the parts outside the CDR3, is KAGVTQTPRYLIKTRGQQVTLSCSPISGHRSVSWYQQTPGQGLQFLFEYFSETQRNKGNFPGRFSGRQFSNSRSEMNVSTLELGDSALYLCASSPAEGAVVYEQYFGPGTRLTVT.

V is TRBV5-1 and J is TRBJ2-5; no reliable D call. The CDR3 is 14 residues long. Germline-derived CDR1 and CDR2 are SGHRS and YFSETQ. Trimming took 5 bases from V and 3 from J, leaving 14 bases between them. The CDR3 DNA sequence: TGCGCCAGCAGGTCCGGGCCGATCGAAGAGACCCAGTACTTC. Amino acids: CASRSGPIEETQYF. The full variable domain, with the rest looked up from reference TRBV5-1 and TRBJ2-5, is KAGVTQTPRYLIKTRGQQVTLSCSPISGHRSVSWYQQTPGQGLQFLFEYFSETQRNKGNFPGRFSGRQFSNSRSEMNVSTLELGDSALYLCASRSGPIEETQYFGPGTRLLVL.

The chain combines TRBV5-1 with TRBJ1-5; tentatively, D is TRBD1 (5 bases). CDR1 and CDR2 (germline): SGHRS, YFSETQ. Between the trimmed V and J ends, which lost 6 bases and 9 bases, there was a span of 22 bases. The CDR3 runs 15 residues. CDR3 amino acids: CASKGGGRQGSPQHF. The CDR3 DNA is TGCGCCAGCAAAGGAGGAGGGCGGCAGGGATCGCCCCAGCATTTT.

The CDR3 coding sequence is TGTGCCAGCAGCCGCAGGGGGCCCTACGAGCAGTACTTC. Translation: CASSRRGPYEQYF. The V gene is TRBV3-1 (or the pseudogene TRBV3-2), the J gene TRBJ2-7, with 8 bases that match TRBD1. Trimming cost V 4 bases and J 2 bases; bases outside gene matches: 1. In germline, CDR1 is LGHDT, CDR2 YNNKEL (reference sequence). This CDR3 spans 13 amino acids.

The gene calls are TRBV27 and TRBJ1-1; 7 bases are a match to TRBD1. This CDR3 comprises 14 residues. Trimming took 8 bases from V and 5 from J; bases not matched to a gene: 11. Germline values: CDR1 MNHEY, CDR2 SMNVEV (reference sequence). The chain's CDR3 is CASGLRQGGTEAFF. The DNA for the CDR3 is TGTGCCAGCGGCCTCCGACAGGGTGGTACTGAAGCTTTCTTT.

V and J are TRBV28 and TRBJ1-2; TRBD1 might be the D (5 bases). CDR3 length: 13 amino acids. Trimming cost V 2 bases and J 7 bases, with 11 bases left between them. CDR1 MDHEN and CDR2 SYDVKM come from the germline V gene. The CDR3 DNA reads TGTGCCAGCAGTTTAACCATCAGGGTTGGCTACACCTTC. It codes for CASSLTIRVGYTF.

The chain carries TRBV27 and TRBJ2-1; D may be TRBD1 or TRBD2 (5 bases each). CDR3 length equals 14 residues. Germline CDR1 MNHEY, CDR2 SMNVEV (reference sequence). V gave up 5 bases and J gave up 9 bases, with 17 bases separating them. The CDR3 sequence: CASSPQGTGGEQFF. CDR3 in DNA: TGTGCCAGCAGTCCCCAAGGGACCGGCGGTGAGCAGTTCTTC.

This chain joins TRBV5-4 and TRBJ1-4; the match to TRBD1 covers 9 bases. Per the germline V gene, CDR1 is SGHNT and CDR2 is YYREEE (reference sequence). This CDR3 region has 14 residues. The junction had 4 bases not matched to a gene; V was cut back by 4 bases and J by 6 bases. CDR3 coding DNA: TGTGCCAGCAGCCCGACAGGGGGTGATGAAAAACTGTTTTTT. It codes for CASSPTGGDEKLFF.

The J gene is TRBJ2-2, the V gene TRBV6-5; 7 nucleotides align to TRBD2. Trimming cost V 5 bases and J 7 bases; bases outside gene matches: 7. This CDR3 spans 14 amino acids. CDR1 is MNHEY, CDR2 SVGAGI, per germline. This chain's CDR3 is CASSMRLAGGELFF. The CDR3 DNA is TGTGCCAGCAGTATGCGACTAGCTGGCGGGGAGCTGTTTTTT.

In its sample, this clone was seen a few times. This chain connects TRBV9 to TRBJ1-3, with TRBD1 as a possible D gene (5 bases). Trimming removed 4 bases from V and 4 bases from J, with 18 bases in between. Germline V lookup: CDR1 SGDLS, CDR2 YYNGEE. The CDR3 spans 16 residues. CDR3 nucleotides: TGTGCCAGCAGCCCTACCGGGGGAGGGGAAGGAAACACCATATATTTT. It specifies CASSPTGGGEGNTIYF.

The chain employs TRBV30 and TRBJ2-2; D assignment may be TRBD1 or TRBD2 (7 bases each). Germline CDR1 is GTSNPN and CDR2 is SVGIG (reference sequence). Trimming shortened V by 0 bases and J by 6 bases, and 14 bases separated the two germline ends. The CDR3 is 15 amino acids. The CDR3 is CAWSVRPGGAGELFF. In DNA form, the CDR3 reads TGTGCCTGGAGTGTAAGGCCAGGGGGGGCCGGGGAGCTGTTTTTT.